Given below is one T cell receptor (beta chain) in context. Trimming pared 10 bases from V and 0 bases from J, leaving 12 bases between. CDR3 length equals 13 residues. CDR1 is SGHTA and CDR2 is FQGNSA in the germline V gene. The entry originates in a study of blood T cell repertoires in COVID-19. Study in general: From T cells, B-cell-depleted T cells, or PBMCs came the material, which was cDNA or gDNA.

Original data processing: Reference gene primer amplification gave estimated nucleated cell counts. Assay used: immunoSEQ multiplex PCR; TCRdb lists only in-frame clones, some missing. That table gives V, J and clone size, and the DNA gave D and trimming. The sample lists about 270,000 clones, about 83% occurring once. This TCR was sampled from a woman aged 80 or over with COVID-19, enrolled during active disease. Sample: peripheral blood. The chain links TRBV7-2 to TRBJ1-2; D gene ambiguous. The CDR3 protein is CAKRGAANYGYTF. The CDR3 DNA reads TGTGCCAAGCGGGGAGCCGCTAACTATGGCTACACCTTC.